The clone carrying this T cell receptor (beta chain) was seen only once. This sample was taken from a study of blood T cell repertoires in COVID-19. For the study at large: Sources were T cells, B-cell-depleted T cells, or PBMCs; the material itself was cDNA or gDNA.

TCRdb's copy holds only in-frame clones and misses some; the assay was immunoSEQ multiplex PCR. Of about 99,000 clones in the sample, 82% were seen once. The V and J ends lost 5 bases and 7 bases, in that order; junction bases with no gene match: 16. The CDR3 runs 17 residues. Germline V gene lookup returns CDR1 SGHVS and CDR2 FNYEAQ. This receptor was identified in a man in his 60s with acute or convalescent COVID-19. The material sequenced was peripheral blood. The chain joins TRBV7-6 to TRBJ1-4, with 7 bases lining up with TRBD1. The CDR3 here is CASSPTNLGSGGEKLFF. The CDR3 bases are TGTGCCAGCAGCCCCACCAATCTCGGTTCAGGGGGTGAAAAACTGTTTTTT.